This TCR beta chain was sequenced in a study of quantifying T cell responses using KT2 cells. Study-wide background: Reverse transcription used primers in the TCR alpha and beta constant regions.

This clonotype was recorded a few times. The antigen is not known. The cDNA 3' end received a ligated oligonucleotide with a UMI. The first PCR ran around 4 cycles with an equimolar RC1.1 and RC1.2 beta primer mix. A single record per CDR3 protein comes from TCRdb applying MiXCR to the UMI-ligation and nested PCR reads. The sample has about 30,000 distinct CDR3 sequences, 7.3% seen once. KT2, a clone with a known TCR, was spiked into unfractionated PBMC. Different KT2-to-PBMC ratios were created with a constant PBMC count. Findings of the study overall: Very high KT2 spike-in numbers caused saturation in KT2 sequence detection.

The trim removed 5 bases at V and 5 bases at J, leaving 7 bases unmatched. Looked up from germline, CDR1 is SNHLY and CDR2 is FYNNEI. The CDR3 is 15 amino acids. What was sequenced was PBMCs spiked with cells of the T cell clone KT2. The receptor comes from a human donor. This chain connects TRBV2 to TRBJ2-3; 10 nucleotides line up with TRBD1. As DNA, the CDR3 is TGTGCCAGCAGTTTCGGACAGGGGGTTAAAGATACGCAGTATTTT. Translation: CASSFGQGVKDTQYF.